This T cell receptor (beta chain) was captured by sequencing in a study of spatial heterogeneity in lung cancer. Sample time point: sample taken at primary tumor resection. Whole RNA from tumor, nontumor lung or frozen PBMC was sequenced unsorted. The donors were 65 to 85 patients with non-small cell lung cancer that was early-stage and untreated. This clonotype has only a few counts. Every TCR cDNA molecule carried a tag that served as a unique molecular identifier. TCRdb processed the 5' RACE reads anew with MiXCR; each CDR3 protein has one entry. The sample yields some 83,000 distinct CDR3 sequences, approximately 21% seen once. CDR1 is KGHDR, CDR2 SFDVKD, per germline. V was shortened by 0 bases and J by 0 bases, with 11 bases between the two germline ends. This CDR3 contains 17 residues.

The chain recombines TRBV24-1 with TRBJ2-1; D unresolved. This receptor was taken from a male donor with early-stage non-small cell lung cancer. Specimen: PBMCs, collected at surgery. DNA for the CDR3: TGTGCCACCAGTGATTTGAGGGCTTGGAGCTCCTACAATGAGCAGTTCTTC. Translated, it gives CATSDLRAWSSYNEQFF.